This paragraph covers one TCR beta chain sequence. These data belong to a study of blood T cell repertoires in COVID-19. About the study: Samples representing acute and convalescent COVID-19 were sourced from the United States, Italy and Spain. From T cells, B-cell-depleted T cells, or PBMCs came the material, which was cDNA or gDNA.

During active infection, Seattle patients enrolled and were then monitored through disease. Original processing notes: Amplification of reference gene primers provided the estimated nucleated cell counts. TCRdb keeps only in-frame clones here, not all; method: immunoSEQ multiplex PCR. V, J and clone size derive from that table, while D and trimming were established from the DNA sequence. The repertoire consists of over 150,000 clones, with roughly 86% occurring once and the leading ten covering over 2%. The clonotype comes from a woman over 75 with COVID-19, enrolled during active disease. Sample: peripheral blood.

CDR3 protein: CASSPFNYEQFF. The CDR3 DNA is TGTGCCAGCAGCCCCTTCAACTATGAGCAGTTCTTC. The gene calls are TRBV14 and TRBJ2-1; D not resolved. Germline CDR1 reads SGHDN; CDR2 reads FVKESK. Trimming left V 4 bases short and J 8 bases short, with 9 bases between. The CDR3 covers 12 residues.